Presented here are 30 T cell receptor beta chains from one specimen sequenced in a study of T-cell reconstitution after alpha-beta-depleted transplantation in children. As it was prepared, the TCRbeta library received unique molecular identifiers. TCRdb re-derived calls from the PCR reads in MiXCR, one entry per CDR3 protein. The sample has about 420,000 distinct CDR3 sequences; 11% are singletons. The sequencing here drew on PBMCs from the stem cell graft donor, taken from the stem cell graft. The receptors come from a human donor who donated a stem cell graft to a child with acute myeloid leukemia.

The chain links TRBV5-1 to TRBJ1-1, with 7 bases that match TRBD1. J lost 4 bases, V lost 6 bases, and 9 bases had no gene match. The CDR3 is made up of 14 amino acids. Germline CDR1 SGHRS, CDR2 YFSETQ. Written as DNA, the CDR3 is TGCGCCAGCATACCGGACAGGCCGTCCACTGAAGCTTTCTTT. Residues: CASIPDRPSTEAFF.

In its sample, this clonotype was seen a few times. The chain has TRBV7-8 and TRBJ2-3; 11 positions agree with TRBD2. Germline CDR1 SGHVS, CDR2 FQNEAQ. There are 15 residues in the CDR3. The trim removed 7 bases at V and 4 bases at J, leaving 7 bases unmatched. DNA of the CDR3: TGTGCCAGCATCGACATAGCGGGGGGGGCAGATACGCAGTATTTT. Translating it yields CASIDIAGGADTQYF. The whole variable domain, filled in from reference TRBV7-8 and TRBJ2-3, reads GAGVSQSPRYKVAKRGQDVALRCDPISGHVSLFWYQQALGQGPEFLTYFQNEAQLDKSGLPSDRFFAERPEGSVSTLKIQRTQQEDSAVYLCASIDIAGGADTQYFGPGTRLTVL.

This clonotype appeared a few times. The CDR3 reads CSVEDRPNTGELFF. For the CDR3, the DNA is TGCAGCGTTGAAGATCGACCGAACACCGGGGAGCTGTTTTTT. The V call is TRBV29-1, the J call TRBJ2-2, with D unclear. The germline V and J ends were trimmed by 0 bases and 0 bases, with 5 bases remaining between them. The germline V gene encodes CDR1 SQVTM and CDR2 ANQGSEA. This CDR3 comprises 14 residues.

V and J are TRBV5-1 and TRBJ2-5; D unresolved. Per germline, CDR1 SGHRS and CDR2 YFSETQ. V lost 5 bases, J lost 1 base, and 15 bases lay in between. The CDR3 spans 15 residues. The CDR3 region has the DNA TGCGCCAGCAGTACCTCGTGGGTAGCCCAAGAGACCCAGTACTTC. It codes for CASSTSWVAQETQYF.

This clonotype has a handful of counts. This chain connects TRBV5-1 to TRBJ2-2; TRBD1 aligns across 9 bases. The V gene end was trimmed by 4 bases and the J gene end by 6 bases; junction bases not matched to a gene: 10. The V gene's germline CDR1 is SGHRS and CDR2 YFSETQ. The CDR3 runs 16 residues. The CDR3 protein is CASSRGQGKGSGELFF. The CDR3 coding sequence is TGCGCCAGCAGCCGGGGACAGGGAAAAGGGTCCGGGGAGCTGTTTTTT.

The chain joins TRBV20-1 to TRBJ2-5; 8 bases fit TRBD2. Germline V gene data show CDR1 as DFQATT and CDR2 as SNEGSKA (reference sequence). V trimming: 5 bases; J trimming: 0 bases; junction bases outside the gene matches: 8. This CDR3 is 15 amino acids long. The CDR3 nucleotides are TGCAGTGCTCGAGGACTAGCCTCGTACCAAGAGACCCAGTACTTC. Its translation: CSARGLASYQETQYF.

In this sample, this clonotype turned up many times. The rearrangement joins TRBV20-1 to TRBJ2-3; no clear D gene. The CDR3 runs 11 residues. Germline V gene lookup returns CDR1 DFQATT and CDR2 SNEGSKA (reference sequence). V dropped 6 bases and J dropped 4 bases, with 8 bases sitting between them. The CDR3 bases are TGCAGTGCCCCTATGGCAGATACGCAGTATTTT. This translates into CSAPMADTQYF.

V usage is TRBV11-2 and J usage is TRBJ2-2; the D is unclear. Trimming took off 4 bases at V and 8 bases at J, with 14 bases between the two ends. This CDR3 is built from 14 residues. The germline V gene encodes CDR1 SGHAT and CDR2 FQNNGV. The CDR3: CASSSRFGAGELFF. DNA for the CDR3: TGTGCCAGCAGCTCCCGCTTCGGTGCGGGGGAGCTGTTTTTT.

The chain recombines TRBV5-1 with TRBJ2-7; D is possibly TRBD1 (5 bases). The V gene's germline CDR1 is SGHRS and CDR2 YFSETQ. Deletions cut 0 bases from V and 6 bases from J, with 13 bases between. CDR3 length equals 14 residues. In DNA, the CDR3 is TGCGCCAGCAGCTTGGAGGCAGGGTCTTTCGAGCAGTACTTC. Its protein product is CASSLEAGSFEQYF. Looking up the rest from reference TRBV5-1 and TRBJ2-7 gives the full variable domain: KAGVTQTPRYLIKTRGQQVTLSCSPISGHRSVSWYQQTPGQGLQFLFEYFSETQRNKGNFPGRFSGRQFSNSRSEMNVSTLELGDSALYLCASSLEAGSFEQYFGPGTRLTVT.

Concerning this clonotype: At one end the junction does not follow the germline gene, possibly because of a read error. V and J are TRBV6-1 and TRBJ2-4, with D perhaps assigned TRBD1 or TRBD2 (5 bases each). Germline assignment: CDR1 MNHNS and CDR2 SASEGT. The CDR3 consists of 13 residues. The CDR3: CASSVDSDSLGTF. CDR3 nucleotide sequence: TGTGCCAGCAGTGTGGATTCCGACTCCCTAGGGACCTTC.

This clonotype was seen a few times. J is TRBJ1-3 and V is TRBV7-2, with 11 bases identical to TRBD1. The CDR3 is 14 residues long. Trimming at V came to 9 bases and at J to 4 bases, leaving 5 bases not matched to a gene. Germline CDR1 SGHTA, CDR2 FQGNSA. CDR3 nucleotide sequence: TGTGCCAGACGGGACAGGGGGAGCGGAAACACCATATATTTT. Amino acid sequence: CARRDRGSGNTIYF.

The chain couples TRBV12-5 to TRBJ2-1; 7 bases agree with TRBD1. Trimming removed 1 base from V and 8 bases from J; junction bases left unmatched: 11. The CDR3 sequence is 16 residues long. Germline V gene data show CDR1 as LGHNT and CDR2 as FRNRAP. CDR3 amino acids: CASGLGGQGVRYEQFF. CDR3 bases: TGTGCTAGTGGTTTGGGGGGGCAGGGGGTTAGGTATGAGCAGTTCTTC.

The V and J genes are TRBV5-1 and TRBJ2-7, with D perhaps TRBD2 (6 bases). CDR1 and CDR2 from the germline V gene are SGHRS and YFSETQ. This CDR3 spans 14 amino acids. The V gene lost 5 bases and the J gene lost 8 bases, with 20 bases spanning the gap. The CDR3 DNA reads as TGCGCCAGCAGAGGACTCCGGGACTTAATTAAGCAGTACGTC. Its protein is CASRGLRDLIKQYV.

V and J are TRBV7-2 and TRBJ2-3; tentative D call: TRBD2 (7 bases). Germline-derived CDR1 and CDR2 are SGHTA and FQGNSA. The CDR3 has 17 amino acids. With 8 bases removed from V and 0 bases from J, the gap between germline ends came to 21 bases. Written as DNA, the CDR3 is TGTGCCAGCCGTCGGGGGGCTGTACTAGCGAGCACAGATACGCAGTATTTT. It translates to CASRRGAVLASTDTQYF.

This clonotype was seen a handful of times. J is TRBJ2-3 and V is TRBV14, with TRBD1 matching 10 bases. The CDR3 contains 16 residues. V trimming: 3 bases; J trimming: 4 bases; junction bases outside the gene matches: 7. From germline, CDR1 is SGHDN and CDR2 FVKESK. As DNA, the CDR3 is TGTGCCAGCAGCCACCCCGGGACAGGGGAAGCAGATACGCAGTATTTT. This encodes CASSHPGTGEADTQYF.

This clonotype occurred a few times. V and J are TRBV12-3 or TRBV12-4 and TRBJ1-1; 8 bases agree with TRBD1. The CDR3 is made up of 14 amino acids. V gave up 6 bases and J gave up 4 bases; unmatched junction bases: 7. Here the CDR3 DNA reads TGTGCCAGCAGCCAATGGACAGGGATCACTGAAGCTTTCTTT. Encoded protein: CASSQWTGITEAFF.

J is TRBJ1-1 and V is TRBV29-1; TRBD1 matches at 11 bases. The CDR3 length is 13 residues. CDR1 and CDR2 (germline): SQVTM, ANQGSEA. J gave up 10 bases and V 7 bases, and 11 bases lay outside the gene matches. CDR3 DNA sequence: TGCAGCGGAACCGGGACAGGGGGTTTTGGAGCTTTCTTT. Its translation is CSGTGTGGFGAFF.

The V and J genes are TRBV6-1 and TRBJ2-5; no clear D. The germline CDR1 and CDR2 sequences are MNHNS and SASEGT. The CDR3 is 15 residues long. The ends were cut back, 2 bases at V and 3 bases at J, with 13 bases in the middle. This chain's CDR3 is CASSEIVAGEETQYF. The DNA of the CDR3 is TGTGCCAGCAGTGAAATTGTGGCAGGAGAAGAGACCCAGTACTTC.

The V and J genes are TRBV4-2 and TRBJ2-7; TRBD1 matches 12 bases. The CDR3 length is 16 residues. Trimming at V came to 0 bases and at J to 5 bases, leaving 5 bases not matched to a gene. Per the germline V gene, CDR1 is LGHNA and CDR2 is YNFKEQ. CDR3 sequence: CASSQEGGTGGHEQYF. The CDR3 bases are TGTGCCAGCAGCCAAGAGGGGGGGACAGGGGGCCACGAGCAGTACTTC.

V gene TRBV27 combines with J gene TRBJ2-1; weak D call: TRBD1 (5 bases). V dropped 1 base and J dropped 5 bases, with 9 bases sitting between them. The germline V gene has CDR1 MNHEY and CDR2 SMNVEV (reference sequence). The CDR3 is 14 amino acids. CDR3 DNA sequence: TGTGCCAGCAGTTTATGGGGCGATCACAATGAGCAGTTCTTC. The encoded protein is CASSLWGDHNEQFF.

This chain's CDR3 is CSAKGTSGPYEQYF. The DNA of the CDR3 is TGCAGTGCTAAGGGGACTAGCGGACCCTACGAGCAGTACTTC. V usage is TRBV20-1 and J usage is TRBJ2-7; 11 bases are a match to TRBD2. From germline, CDR1 is DFQATT and CDR2 SNEGSKA (reference sequence). Losses at the gene ends were 4 bases for V and 2 bases for J; bases not matched to a gene: 4. The CDR3 is made up of 14 amino acids.

The table lists this clonotype with a few counts. The V call is TRBV20-1, the J call TRBJ2-7; 10 nucleotides align to TRBD1. After removal of 6 bases from V and 6 bases from J, the junction contained 11 bases not matched to a gene. The CDR3 loop spans 14 amino acids. Per germline, CDR1 DFQATT and CDR2 SNEGSKA (reference sequence). The CDR3 sequence: CSAEPGQGPTEQYF. As DNA, the CDR3 is TGCAGTGCAGAGCCGGGACAGGGGCCAACCGAGCAGTACTTC.

This clonotype was picked up a small number of times. The chain couples TRBV15 to TRBJ2-7; 12 nucleotides align to TRBD2. The CDR3 is made up of 15 amino acids. V shed 4 bases, J shed 1 base, and the junction held 2 bases outside the gene matches. Germline CDR1 LNHNV, CDR2 YYDKDF (reference sequence). The DNA of the CDR3 is TGTGCCACCAGCATTACTAGCGGGAGGTCCTACGAGCAGTACTTC. The encoded protein is CATSITSGRSYEQYF.

The table lists this clonotype with many counts. The rearrangement joins TRBV9 to TRBJ2-5, with D maybe TRBD2 (6 bases). The CDR3 runs 15 residues. V lost 0 bases and J lost 5, with 14 bases in between. CDR1 and CDR2 from the germline V gene are SGDLS and YYNGEE. The CDR3 loop is CASSVGEGRGETQYF. CDR3 DNA sequence: TGTGCCAGCAGCGTAGGCGAGGGTCGGGGGGAGACCCAGTACTTC.

Worth noting for this clonotype: This could be a read error, since a much larger clone is one nucleotide away. The chain has TRBV6-1 and TRBJ2-5; D is perhaps TRBD2 (6 bases). Germline CDR1 is MNHNS and CDR2 is SASEGT. The CDR3 has 13 amino acids. The CDR3, as DNA: TGTTCCAGCAGTCGGGGGAACCAAGAGACCCAGTACTTC. Its protein is CSSSRGNQETQYF.

The chain has TRBV15 and TRBJ2-5, with D possibly being TRBD1 (6 bases). This CDR3 contains 16 residues. The V end was cut by 6 bases, the J end by 4 bases, with 21 bases between. Germline loops: CDR1 LNHNV, CDR2 YYDKDF (reference sequence). CDR3 DNA: TGTGCCACCAGTGGGATCGGGACACTGGGGGCAGAGACCCAGTACTTC. This translates into CATSGIGTLGAETQYF.

The table lists this clonotype with a count of one. The chain is built from TRBV30 and TRBJ2-1, with TRBD1 identical over 8 bases. The CDR3 sequence is 14 residues long. V was pared by 2 bases and J by 5 bases, with 5 bases of the junction left unmatched. The V gene's germline CDR1 is GTSNPN and CDR2 SVGIG (reference sequence). The CDR3, as DNA: TGTGCCTGGAGTATGGGACAGGTACACAATGAGCAGTTCTTC. This sequence encodes CAWSMGQVHNEQFF.

The sample holds many counts of this clonotype. The DNA of the CDR3 is TGTGCCAGCAGTTATTTTCAGGGTTCAGATACGCAGTATTTT. Translating gives CASSYFQGSDTQYF. The chain uses TRBV12-3 or TRBV12-4 and TRBJ2-3; D possibly corresponds to TRBD1 (5 bases). The CDR3 extends over 14 amino acids. V was cut by 4 bases and J by 4 bases, with 12 bases left in between.

This chain uses TRBV6-2 or TRBV6-3 with TRBJ2-7; 8 bases map to TRBD1. The CDR3 is 16 residues long. Germline V gene lookup returns CDR1 MNHEY and CDR2 SVGEGT. The V and J ends lost 4 bases and 0 bases, in that order; junction bases with no gene match: 8. CDR3 amino acids: CASSLNRDRSSYEQYF. CDR3 coding DNA: TGTGCCAGCAGTTTAAACCGGGACAGGAGCTCCTACGAGCAGTACTTC.

This sequence joins TRBV29-1 and TRBJ1-1; 8 bases map to TRBD1. Per the germline V gene, CDR1 is SQVTM and CDR2 is ANQGSEA. The CDR3 is made up of 14 amino acids. J gave up 4 bases and V 5 bases, and 9 bases lay outside the gene matches. CDR3 nucleotides: TGCAGCGTTTCGATTCAGGGGGCGGCCACTGAAGCTTTCTTT. Encoded protein: CSVSIQGAATEAFF.